The 21 T cell receptor beta chains listed next were all sequenced from one sample in a study of STAT5B mutations in CD4+ large granular lymphocyte leukemia. Only in-frame clones appear in the TCRdb table, and some are missing; sequencing was by immunoSEQ multiplex PCR. The sample lists 37,000 or so clones; roughly 76% were seen once. Input material: CD4+ T cells from blood buffy coats. These receptor sequences come from a human donor in good health.

The genes are TRBV7-9 and TRBJ1-4; possibly TRBD1 for D (5 bases). The CDR3 has 15 amino acids. Germline-derived CDR1 and CDR2 are SEHNR and FQNEAQ (reference sequence). Trimming took off 5 bases at V and 8 bases at J, with 18 bases between the two ends. This chain's CDR3 is CASSPGTFQGEKLFF. CDR3 DNA sequence: TGTGCCAGCAGCCCTGGGACTTTCCAAGGGGAAAAACTGTTTTTT.

This clone was picked up a small number of times. This sample includes further DNA sequences coding for the same CDR3. V and J are TRBV2 and TRBJ1-1, with D hard to call. Looked up from germline, CDR1 is SNHLY and CDR2 is FYNNEI. The length of the CDR3 is 12 residues. V dropped 6 bases and J dropped 2 bases, with 7 bases sitting between them. This CDR3 is CASRDGNTEAFF. CDR3 nucleotide sequence: TGTGCCAGCAGGGACGGTAACACTGAAGCTTTCTTT.

A single count supports this clone. The V gene is TRBV9, the J gene TRBJ2-1, with 9 bases that match TRBD1. Trimming removed 6 bases from V and 8 bases from J; junction bases left unmatched: 12. Per germline, CDR1 SGDLS and CDR2 YYNGEE. This CDR3 contains 15 residues. CDR3 protein: CASNRRDRVGDEQFF. Written as DNA, the CDR3 is TGTGCCAGCAACCGTCGGGACAGGGTAGGGGATGAGCAGTTCTTC.

The genes are TRBV18 and TRBJ1-1, with D maybe TRBD1 (5 bases). The CDR3 covers 15 residues. Trimming left V 2 bases short and J 1 base short, with 11 bases between. Germline V gene sequence: CDR1 KGHSH, CDR2 LQKENI. The CDR3 DNA reads as TGTGCCAGCTCACCAGGGACCGCCAAGAACACTGAAGCTTTCTTT. Amino acid sequence: CASSPGTAKNTEAFF.

The table lists this clone with a few counts. The gene calls are TRBV19 and TRBJ2-7, with 10 bases lining up with TRBD1. Germline V gene data show CDR1 as LNHDA and CDR2 as SQIVND (reference sequence). With 5 bases clipped from V and 3 bases from J, the junction kept 10 bases outside the gene matches. The CDR3 is 16 amino acids. Here the CDR3 DNA reads TGTGCCAGTAGTGGGAACCGGGACAGGGGCTACTACGAGCAGTACTTC. It is translated as CASSGNRDRGYYEQYF.

J is TRBJ1-3 and V is TRBV6-1; 7 nucleotides agree with TRBD1. This CDR3 spans 17 amino acids. J gave up 0 bases and V 4 bases, and 9 bases lay outside the gene matches. Germline loops: CDR1 MNHNS, CDR2 SASEGT. The CDR3 sequence is CASSAGTAGISGNTIYF. The CDR3 bases are TGTGCCAGCAGTGCCGGGACAGCGGGAATCTCTGGAAACACCATATATTTT.

This clone was seen a handful of times. The chain joins TRBV5-1 to TRBJ1-2; D is unclear. There are 13 residues in the CDR3. The ends were cut back, 4 bases at V and 9 bases at J, with 16 bases in the middle. The germline V gene encodes CDR1 SGHRS and CDR2 YFSETQ. The CDR3 region is CASSNAGVYSYTF. DNA of the CDR3: TGCGCCAGCAGCAACGCCGGGGTGTATAGCTACACCTTC. Full variable domain (missing parts from reference TRBV5-1 and TRBJ1-2): KAGVTQTPRYLIKTRGQQVTLSCSPISGHRSVSWYQQTPGQGLQFLFEYFSETQRNKGNFPGRFSGRQFSNSRSEMNVSTLELGDSALYLCASSNAGVYSYTFGSGTRLTVV.

This rearrangement joins TRBV30 to TRBJ2-5; unclear D gene. Gene TRBJ2-7 matches the end of the DNA better, so the J call may be wrong. CDR1 and CDR2 (germline): GTSNPN, SVGIG (reference sequence). This CDR3 has 14 residues. CDR3 residues: CAWSSRGRVYEQYF. The CDR3 coding sequence is TGTGCCTGGAGTTCCAGAGGTCGCGTCTACGAGCAGTACTTC.

There are a few counts of this clone. The gene calls are TRBV6-6 and TRBJ2-7; TRBD1 agrees at 7 bases. Germline-derived CDR1 and CDR2 are MNHNY and SVGAGI (reference sequence). The CDR3 extends over 14 amino acids. Unmatched junction bases numbered 7, after V lost 7 bases and J lost 1 base. The CDR3: CASTQRDRSYEQYF. Here the CDR3 DNA reads TGTGCCAGCACTCAGAGGGACAGATCCTACGAGCAGTACTTC.

This chain joins TRBV16 and TRBJ1-1; D perhaps matches TRBD1 (6 bases). V shed 4 bases and J shed 3 bases, with 15 bases lying between them. The germline V gene encodes CDR1 KGHSY and CDR2 FQNENV. The CDR3 length is 15 residues. CDR3 bases: TGTGCCAGCAGCCTCACCAGGGGCTCGGACACTGAAGCTTTCTTT. Its translation is CASSLTRGSDTEAFF.

The V gene is TRBV20-1, the J gene TRBJ1-6, with D unresolved. The CDR3 runs 11 residues. The V end lost 6 bases, the J end lost 14 bases, and 14 bases lay between the germline ends. Germline-derived CDR1 and CDR2 are DFQATT and SNEGSKA (reference sequence). The CDR3 loop is CSAPGPRALHF. CDR3 nucleotides: TGCAGTGCCCCCGGGCCTCGAGCCCTCCACTTT.

This rearrangement joins TRBV30 to TRBJ1-2; TRBD1 matches 8 bases. The CDR3 runs 13 residues. Germline V CDR1 and CDR2: GTSNPN, SVGIG (reference sequence). V lost 5 bases, J lost 5 bases, and 7 bases stayed unmatched. CDR3 sequence: CAWGRDRPYGYTF. The CDR3 coding sequence is TGTGCCTGGGGCCGGGACAGGCCATATGGCTACACCTTC.

The rearrangement joins TRBV19 to TRBJ1-2, with no clear D. Germline values: CDR1 LNHDA, CDR2 SQIVND (reference sequence). This CDR3 is built from 14 residues. V was pared by 7 bases and J by 4 bases, with 16 bases between. This CDR3 is CASNETPASYGYTF. The CDR3 bases are TGTGCCAGTAACGAGACACCGGCCTCCTATGGCTACACCTTC. The full variable domain, with the rest looked up from reference TRBV19 and TRBJ1-2, is DGGITQSPKYLFRKEGQNVTLSCEQNLNHDAMYWYRQDPGQGLRLIYYSQIVNDFQKGDIAEGYSVSREKKESFPLTVTSAQKNPTAFYLCASNETPASYGYTFGSGTRLTVV.

CDR3 loop: CASRWEPAYEQYF. CDR3 bases: TGTGCCAGCAGGTGGGAGCCTGCCTACGAGCAGTACTTC. V is TRBV7-2 and J is TRBJ2-7; possibly TRBD2 for D (5 bases). V lost 6 bases and J 2 bases, leaving 11 bases between the germline ends. The germline gives CDR1 SGHTA, CDR2 FQGNSA. The CDR3 covers 13 residues.

The rearrangement links TRBV30 to TRBJ1-2; TRBD1 matches at 7 bases. Trimming took 4 bases from V and 8 from J; bases not matched to a gene: 7. Germline assignment: CDR1 GTSNPN and CDR2 SVGIG (reference sequence). The length of the CDR3 is 12 residues. The CDR3, as DNA: TGTGCCTGGACGTGGCAGGGGGGAGGCTACACCTTC. Protein product: CAWTWQGGGYTF.

V gene TRBV6-5 combines with J gene TRBJ2-5, with TRBD2 identical over 9 bases. The DNA matches TRBJ2-7 better at its end, which makes the J call doubtful. This CDR3 spans 14 amino acids. Germline CDR1 MNHEY, CDR2 SVGAGI. The CDR3 nucleotides read TGTGCCATCGAATTAGCGGGAGTTATGCACGAGCAGTACTTC. It is translated as CAIELAGVMHEQYF.

This chain uses TRBV21-1 with TRBJ2-2; TRBD1 was called by the table and not checked on the DNA. TRBV21-1 is described as a pseudogene. The CDR3 extends over 18 amino acids. CDR3 in amino acids: CASSQGATGGVGTGELFF. In DNA form, the CDR3 reads TGTGCCAGCAGCCAAGGGGCCACAGGGGGCGTTGGCACCGGGGAGCTGTTTTTT.

The CDR3 spells CASSTDKNTQYF. The CDR3 DNA reads as TGTGCCAGCAGTACCGACAAAAATACGCAGTATTTT. The chain recombines TRBV27 with TRBJ2-3; no firm D call. Germline CDR1 MNHEY, CDR2 SMNVEV (reference sequence). The ends were cut back, 5 bases at V and 7 bases at J, with 10 bases in the middle. The CDR3 loop spans 12 amino acids.

This sequence joins TRBV6-6 and TRBJ2-7; tentative D call: TRBD1 (5 bases). The CDR3 is 13 residues long. The V gene's germline CDR1 is MNHNY and CDR2 SVGAGI (reference sequence). Trimming pared 4 bases from V and 6 bases from J, leaving 13 bases between. This CDR3 is CASSSVRDSEQYF. DNA of the CDR3: TGTGCCAGCAGTTCGGTCAGAGACAGCGAGCAGTACTTC.

The rearrangement links TRBV14 to TRBJ2-1; D uncertain. In germline, CDR1 is SGHDN, CDR2 FVKESK. The CDR3 spans 13 residues. With 1 base removed from V and 12 bases from J, the gap between germline ends came to 13 bases. CDR3 coding DNA: TGTGCCAGCAGCCAAGGGATAGGAATGAGGCAGTTCTTC. This codes for CASSQGIGMRQFF.

This sequence joins TRBV5-1 and TRBJ2-1; D not certain. The CDR3 consists of 16 residues. CDR1 is SGHRS and CDR2 is YFSETQ in the germline V gene. Trimming pared 0 bases from V and 0 bases from J, leaving 10 bases between. In DNA form, the CDR3 reads TGCGCCAGCAGCTTGGGATTTTTCAGCTCCTACAATGAGCAGTTCTTC. It specifies CASSLGFFSSYNEQFF.